The 14 T cell receptor beta chains in this list originate from one sample, sequenced in a study of blood T cells in healthy people across ages (dated by TCRdb to about 2015). The library came from 5' RACE. Sequencing relied on an Illumina HiSeq 2500. A second roughly 6 to 12 cycle PCR used a sample-barcoded 5' primer and a J-beta primer mix. TCRdb ran its own pipeline on the public reads, namely fastp trimming at Q25 and MiXCR clone calling, and kept in-frame beta chains. Rows matching on CDR3 protein sequence are summarized as one entry with the most common DNA and genes. The sample data list approximately 810,000 distinct CDR3 sequences, and 25% to 30% of these were observed just once. The leading ten clones occupy around a sixth of the sample. The sample was blood. Source of these receptors: a woman older than 75 in good health.

This clonotype was recorded many times. The rearrangement links TRBV12-3 or TRBV12-4 to TRBJ2-4; possible D gene TRBD2, 6 bases. The assigned J gene may be wrong: the sequence end matches TRBJ2-7 better. This CDR3 region has 13 residues. This CDR3 reads CASSLRGGSEQYF. CDR3 nucleotides: TGTGCCAGCAGTTTAAGGGGAGGAAGCGAGCAGTACTTC.

This clonotype occurred once. At one end, the junction sequence differs from germline, possibly due to a read error. CDR3 nucleotide sequence: TGTGCCAGCTCAGAGGCCGGTACAGGGGTAAATTCACTCCTCCACTTT. Its protein is CASSEAGTGVNSLLHF. V usage is TRBV18 and J usage is TRBJ1-6; TRBD1 agrees at 7 bases. Germline loops: CDR1 KGHSH, CDR2 LQKENI. This CDR3 comprises 16 residues. Full variable domain (missing parts from reference TRBV18 and TRBJ1-6): NAGVMQNPRHLVRRRGQEARLRCSPMKGHSHVYWYRQLPEEGLKFMVYLQKENIIDESGMPKERFSAEFPKEGPSILRIQQVVRGDSAAYFCASSEAGTGVNSLLHFGNGTRLTVT.

This clonotype was seen repeatedly, ten times or more. This clone may be a read error of a much larger clone one base away. The gene calls are TRBV11-2 and TRBJ2-1, with a tentative D call TRBD2 (5 bases). Judging by the DNA end, TRBJ2-7 fits better; the J call may be wrong. This CDR3 contains 16 residues. Per the germline V gene, CDR1 is SGHAT and CDR2 is FQNNGV. For the CDR3, the DNA is TGTGCCAGCAGCTCCCTAGAGAGGGTTGTTTACAATGAGCAGTACTTC. Its translation: CASSSLERVVYNEQYF.

This clonotype was counted many times. The chain joins TRBV12-3 or TRBV12-4 to TRBJ1-5; D gene unclear. The CDR3 runs to 14 residues. V lost 7 bases, J lost 1 base, and 11 bases lay in between. The CDR3 spells CASTQGSSNQPQHF. The CDR3 nucleotides are TGTGCCAGCACCCAAGGTTCGAGCAATCAGCCCCAGCATTTT.

This clonotype was observed many times. The chain recombines TRBV20-1 with TRBJ1-6; D remains unclear. The germline V gene encodes CDR1 DFQATT and CDR2 SNEGSKA (reference sequence). Trimming took off 1 base at V and 0 bases at J, with 13 bases between the two ends. CDR3 length: 17 amino acids. CDR3 bases: TGCAGTGCTAGAGGACAAGAGAGGAGCTCCTATAATTCACCCCTCCACTTT. It codes for CSARGQERSSYNSPLHF.

In this sample, this clonotype turned up many times. This chain connects TRBV7-2 to TRBJ2-1, with D possibly matching TRBD1 (5 bases). The germline V gene encodes CDR1 SGHTA and CDR2 FQGNSA. The V and J ends lost 2 bases and 10 bases respectively, with 15 bases between them. CDR3 length: 14 amino acids. CDR3 protein: CASSLNRGRYEQFF. In DNA, the CDR3 is TGTGCCAGCAGCTTAAATAGGGGAAGGTACGAGCAGTTCTTC.

The V call is TRBV24-1, the J call TRBJ1-5; D possibly corresponds to TRBD1 (6 bases). This CDR3 is built from 14 residues. V was pared by 4 bases and J by 6 bases, with 12 bases between. Germline V gene lookup returns CDR1 KGHDR and CDR2 SFDVKD. The CDR3 region is CATSDGDNRQPQHF. CDR3 nucleotides: TGTGCCACCAGTGACGGGGACAACCGTCAGCCCCAGCATTTT.

This clonotype was recorded at least ten times. The chain's CDR3 is CASSPTFRETQYF. CDR3 coding DNA: TGTGCCAGCAGTCCCACTTTTCGGGAGACCCAGTACTTC. The V gene is TRBV28, the J gene TRBJ2-5, with D unclear. Germline-derived CDR1 and CDR2 are MDHEN and SYDVKM. Between the trimmed V and J ends, which lost 5 bases and 5 bases, there was a span of 12 bases. The CDR3 has 13 residues.

The chain employs TRBV7-2 and TRBJ1-2; D unresolved. V lost 0 bases and J lost 9, with 17 bases in between. This CDR3 contains 15 residues. In germline, CDR1 is SGHTA, CDR2 FQGNSA. The CDR3 loop reads CASSLASVSPSSYTF. CDR3 in DNA: TGTGCCAGCAGCTTAGCTTCGGTCAGCCCGTCAAGCTACACCTTC. The whole variable domain, filled in from reference TRBV7-2 and TRBJ1-2, reads GAGVSQSPSNKVTEKGKDVELRCDPISGHTALYWYRQSLGQGLEFLIYFQGNSAPDKSGLPSDRFSAERTGGSVSTLTIQRTQQEDSAVYLCASSLASVSPSSYTFGSGTRLTVV.

A remark on this clonotype: Germline is not matched at one junction end, which may reflect a read error. The chain uses TRBV13 and TRBJ2-5, with 13 nucleotides matching TRBD2. The CDR3 consists of 16 residues. CDR1 and CDR2 (germline): PRHDT, FYEKMQ (reference sequence). CDR3 amino acids: CASSPRLAGGQEIQYF. DNA for the CDR3: TGTGCCAGCAGCCCTCGACTAGCGGGGGGCCAAGAGATCCAGTACTTC.

A word on this clonotype: This may come from a read error, since a much larger clone is one base off. V is TRBV6-2 or TRBV6-3 and J is TRBJ2-7; perhaps TRBD2 as D (6 bases). The DNA end is more similar to TRBJ2-5, so the J call may be wrong. CDR3 length: 18 amino acids. Germline CDR1 MNHEY, CDR2 SVGEGT. The chain's CDR3 is CASSYSKEAVGGKETQYF. The CDR3 DNA reads as TGTGCCAGCAGTTACTCGAAAGAGGCGGTCGGGGGAAAGGAGACCCAGTACTTC.

Remarks on this clonotype: A much more abundant neighbour one base away suggests this may be a read error. This chain connects TRBV9 to TRBJ2-5, with 13 bases identical to TRBD2. The CDR3 length is 19 residues. V shed 0 bases and J 1 base; nucleotides not matched to a gene: 9. Looked up from germline, CDR1 is SGDLS and CDR2 is YYNGEE. The CDR3 nucleotides are TGTGCCAGCAGCGTAGTCGGGACTAGCGGGGTGTCCGCCCAAGAGACCCAGTACTTC. As protein: CASSVVGTSGVSAQETQYF.

This clonotype was seen ten or more times. The V and J genes are TRBV20-1 and TRBJ2-7; D perhaps matches TRBD2 (5 bases). The CDR3 runs 13 residues. V was trimmed by 6 bases and J by 0 bases, leaving 12 bases between them. The germline V gene has CDR1 DFQATT and CDR2 SNEGSKA (reference sequence). The CDR3 nucleotides are TGCAGTGCCCAAACTAGGAGCTCCTACGAGCAGTACTTC. This codes for CSAQTRSSYEQYF.

There are many counts of this clonotype. The CDR3 DNA reads as TGCAGTGCTAGCGGGGGGGAAAACATTCAGTACTTC. The encoded protein is CSASGGENIQYF. V and J are TRBV20-1 and TRBJ2-4; 8 bases are shared with TRBD2. The ends lost 3 bases at V and 5 bases at J; junction bases unmatched: 0. The CDR3 is 12 residues long. Germline lookup yields CDR1 DFQATT and CDR2 SNEGSKA (reference sequence).